This T cell receptor beta chain was identified during a study of blood T cell repertoires in COVID-19. About the research overall: Sites in the United States, Italy and Spain provided acute and convalescent COVID-19 samples.

CDR3 size: 14 residues. Germline V lookup: CDR1 MNHEY, CDR2 SMNVEV (reference sequence). The junction had 5 bases not matched to a gene; V was cut back by 3 bases and J by 4 bases. Cohort placement rested on clinical history that participants reported themselves. All exposed participants met a person with COVID-19 within 2 weeks before entering the study. In the original workflow: Amplification with reference gene primers provided the estimates of nucleated cell counts. Repertoires were generated with immunoSEQ multiplex PCR, while TCRdb's copy carries only in-frame clones and drops some. Clone size and V and J calls were adopted from that table, with D and trimming inferred from the DNA. The sample lists about 240,000 clones; under 90% were seen once.

This rearrangement joins TRBV27 to TRBJ1-2, with 7 bases identical to TRBD1. The sequence was obtained from a woman between 40 and 50 years old who had been exposed to COVID-19. The specimen sequenced was PBMCs or T cells enriched from blood (not recorded which). Here the CDR3 DNA reads TGTGCCAGCAGTTTTAGGGGGCAGGGCTATGGCTACACCTTC. This encodes CASSFRGQGYGYTF.